This T cell receptor (beta chain) was recovered during a study of blood T cell repertoires in COVID-19. In the study overall: PBMCs, B-cell-depleted T cells, or T cells were the source of the cDNA or gDNA that made up the material.

Authors' methods: Reference gene primer amplification gave nucleated cell count estimates. This table comes from immunoSEQ multiplex PCR, and its TCRdb copy is limited to in-frame clones, with some not included. V and J calls and clone size are given by that table; D and trimming were obtained from the DNA. This table holds around 100,000 clones, 91% found once. The CDR3 extends over 14 amino acids. Germline assignment: CDR1 SGHNT and CDR2 YYREEE (reference sequence). V was pared by 4 bases and J by 4 bases, with 15 bases between. This sequence joins TRBV5-4 and TRBJ2-7, with D tentatively TRBD1 (5 bases). Sequenced material: peripheral blood. This receptor was identified in a man over 45 with active COVID-19. The CDR3 coding sequence is TGTGCCAGCAGCCTAGGGGTGAACCAATACGAGCAGTACTTC. Amino acid sequence: CASSLGVNQYEQYF. Full variable domain (missing parts from reference TRBV5-4 and TRBJ2-7): ETGVTQSPTHLIKTRGQQVTLRCSSQSGHNTVSWYQQALGQGPQFIFQYYREEENGRGNFPPRFSGLQFPNYSSELNVNALELDDSALYLCASSLGVNQYEQYFGPGTRLTVT.